This T cell receptor beta chain was profiled in a study of cytomegalovirus exposure and HLA in healthy donors. Study outcomes and limitations: The dataset shows that most TCR sequences were rare, while some public TCRs occurred in many donors. The classifier reportedly diagnosed cytomegalovirus status with high specificity and sensitivity. The study designated 150 or so TCR beta chains cytomegalovirus-associated.

J was trimmed by 2 bases and V by 4 bases; bases with no gene match: 9. CDR3 length: 18 amino acids. Looked up from germline, CDR1 is MNHEY and CDR2 is SMNVEV (reference sequence). The donors formed part of the approximately 130-subject validation cohort, distinct from the approximately 670-subject first cohort. TCRdb's table, derived via immunoSEQ multiplex PCR, lists solely in-frame clones and lacks some. Of 100,000 to 150,000 clones listed, roughly 89% are singletons. In its sample, this clone was seen a few times. What it binds is unknown. V gene TRBV27 combines with J gene TRBJ2-5; 14 bases match TRBD2. This TCR was recovered from a woman between 18 and 29 years old in good health and CMV-seronegative. Sequenced sample: PBMCs. As DNA, the CDR3 is TGTGCCAGCAGTTCCGGACTAGCGGGGGGCCCGGGTCAAGAGACCCAGTACTTC. Protein sequence: CASSSGLAGGPGQETQYF.